The 19 T cell receptor beta chains in this list originate from one sample, sequenced in a study of spatial heterogeneity in lung cancer. MiXCR, run by TCRdb on the 5' RACE reads, gives a single entry per CDR3 protein. Seen here are 2,500 to 3,500 distinct CDR3 sequences, around 4.8% observed once, and the top ten hold around a sixth. Study-level findings and limits: Tumor mutation counts were tracked by expanded intratumoral alpha and beta TCR counts.

Time point noted: sample taken at primary tumor resection. These receptors' targets are unknown. Here the sequenced sample was lung tumor tissue, taken at surgery. All receptors derive from a female donor with early-stage non-small cell lung cancer.

By frequency in the sample, this clonotype is medium-sized. The rearrangement links TRBV12-3 or TRBV12-4 to TRBJ1-6; no clear D. The V end was cut by 1 base, the J end by 10 bases, with 14 bases between. CDR3 length: 15 residues. The CDR3 nucleotides are TGTGCCAGCAGTTTAGGAAGGGCGACGGGCTCACCCCTCCACTTT. Translation: CASSLGRATGSPLHF.

This clonotype has at least ten counts. A much larger clonotype is one base distant, so this may be a read error. The chain combines TRBV7-2 with TRBJ1-6, with D possibly TRBD1 on 5 matching bases. The CDR3 spans 15 residues. Germline V lookup: CDR1 SGHTA, CDR2 FQGNSA. V was trimmed by 5 bases and J by 11 bases, leaving 19 bases between them. This CDR3 reads CASSKAGTVNAPLHF. The CDR3 DNA is TGTGCCAGCAGCAAAGCCGGGACGGTGAATGCACCCCTCCACTTT.

This clonotype was found many times. The chain combines TRBV4-3 with TRBJ2-5; 8 positions agree with TRBD2. There are 16 residues in the CDR3. V lost 3 bases and J lost 3; bases outside the gene matches: 9. CDR1 is LGHNA and CDR2 is YSLEER in the germline V gene. CDR3 sequence: CASSQNSGEQEETQYF. The CDR3 nucleotides are TGCGCCAGCAGCCAGAATAGCGGGGAGCAAGAAGAGACCCAGTACTTC.

By sample share, this clonotype is medium-sized. The CDR3 sequence is CASSQDLRGRGGWGYTF. As DNA, the CDR3 is TGTGCCAGCAGCCAAGATTTAAGAGGCAGGGGAGGATGGGGCTACACCTTC. The chain has TRBV4-2 and TRBJ1-2; D possibly corresponds to TRBD1 (6 bases). CDR1 is LGHNA and CDR2 is YNFKEQ in the germline V gene. Trimming cost V 0 bases and J 8 bases, with 22 bases left between them. This CDR3 has 17 amino acids.

This clonotype counts as large (0.1 to 1%). This chain's CDR3 is CAWSGAPGQDNTEAFF. For the CDR3, the DNA is TGTGCCTGGAGTGGGGCCCCCGGACAGGATAACACTGAAGCTTTCTTT. The chain employs TRBV30 and TRBJ1-1, with 7 bases identical to TRBD1. This CDR3 contains 16 residues. CDR1 is GTSNPN, CDR2 SVGIG, per germline (reference sequence). V lost 1 base to trimming and J lost 2 bases; unmatched junction nucleotides: 10.

By frequency in the sample, this clonotype is medium-sized. The CDR3 sequence is CSAESGGSTDTQYF. The CDR3 nucleotides are TGCAGTGCAGAAAGCGGGGGTAGCACAGATACGCAGTATTTT. The chain carries TRBV20-1 and TRBJ2-3, with 8 bases fitting TRBD2. V trimming: 6 bases; J trimming: 0 bases; junction bases outside the gene matches: 5. CDR3 length equals 14 residues. CDR1 DFQATT and CDR2 SNEGSKA come from the germline V gene (reference sequence).

This clonotype is medium-sized. The genes are TRBV10-2 and TRBJ1-2; unclear D gene. Trimming took off 3 bases at V and 4 bases at J, with 9 bases between the two ends. The CDR3 runs to 13 residues. CDR1 and CDR2 (germline): WSHSY, SAAADI. The CDR3 sequence: CASSDGQVYGYTF. The CDR3 nucleotides are TGCGCCAGCAGTGACGGCCAGGTCTATGGCTACACCTTC.

This clonotype qualifies as medium-sized. This sequence joins TRBV30 and TRBJ1-6, with D hard to call. Trimming took off 3 bases at V and 7 bases at J, with 13 bases between the two ends. Germline V gives CDR1 GTSNPN, CDR2 SVGIG (reference sequence). The CDR3 consists of 14 residues. In nucleotides, the CDR3 is TGTGCCTGGAGCGGGGATGGTGGAAATTCACCCCTCCACTTT. It is translated as CAWSGDGGNSPLHF.

This clonotype is termed medium-sized. The chain's CDR3 is CASSRLPGQQNTGELFF. Written as DNA, the CDR3 is TGTGCCAGCAGCCGCCTCCCGGGACAGCAAAACACCGGGGAGCTGTTTTTT. The chain joins TRBV7-9 to TRBJ2-2; 7 positions agree with TRBD1. Germline values: CDR1 SEHNR, CDR2 FQNEAQ (reference sequence). The CDR3 sequence is 17 residues long. V dropped 5 bases and J dropped 2; count of bases not matched to a gene: 11. Full variable domain (outside the CDR3, taken from reference TRBV7-9 and TRBJ2-2): DTGVSQNPRHKITKRGQNVTFRCDPISEHNRLYWYRQTLGQGPEFLTYFQNEAQLEKSRLLSDRFSAERPKGSFSTLEIQRTEQGDSAMYLCASSRLPGQQNTGELFFGEGSRLTVL.

At least ten counts were recorded for this clonotype. V and J are TRBV12-2 and TRBJ1-5; the table calls TRBD1, which could not be checked here. TRBV12-2 is designated a pseudogene. The CDR3 totals 14 residues. The CDR3 coding sequence is TGTGCAAGTCGCTCGCGGACAGGCAATCAGCCCCAGCATTTT. It encodes CASRSRTGNQPQHF.

This clonotype rates as medium-sized. The rearrangement links TRBV7-2 to TRBJ2-2, with D perhaps assigned TRBD1 or TRBD2 (5 bases each). V lost 0 bases and J lost 10, with 9 bases in between. The CDR3 extends over 13 amino acids. The germline CDR1 and CDR2 sequences are SGHTA and FQGNSA. This CDR3 is CASSLARGTELFF. CDR3 DNA sequence: TGTGCCAGCAGCTTAGCGCGAGGGACGGAGCTGTTTTTT.

This clonotype is medium-sized. V gene TRBV19 combines with J gene TRBJ1-5; 7 bases align to TRBD1. The CDR3 runs 15 residues. From germline, CDR1 is LNHDA and CDR2 SQIVND (reference sequence). With V trimmed by 3 bases and J by 7 bases, 9 bases remained unmatched. CDR3: CASSIPDRVGQPQHF. The CDR3 DNA sequence: TGTGCCAGTAGTATCCCAGACAGGGTAGGCCAGCCCCAGCATTTT.

By frequency in the sample, this clonotype is medium-sized. This chain connects TRBV19 to TRBJ1-5, with D uncertain. The CDR3 extends over 15 amino acids. Germline CDR1 and CDR2: LNHDA and SQIVND (reference sequence). The germline V and J ends were trimmed by 1 base and 0 bases, with 7 bases remaining between them. This CDR3 is CASSIGTHSNQPQHF. The CDR3 coding sequence is TGTGCCAGTAGTATAGGCACCCATAGCAATCAGCCCCAGCATTTT.

In its sample, this clonotype ranks as medium-sized. The chain recombines TRBV4-2 with TRBJ2-3; 12 positions match TRBD2. The V and J ends lost 5 bases and 5 bases, in that order; junction bases with no gene match: 20. This CDR3 region has 20 residues. Germline CDR1 LGHNA, CDR2 YNFKEQ. CDR3 sequence reads: CASSFHRRGLAGSGGDTQYF. CDR3 bases: TGTGCCAGCAGCTTCCACCGGCGAGGACTAGCGGGATCCGGGGGAGATACGCAGTATTTT.

This clonotype came up many times. The gene calls are TRBV28 and TRBJ2-3; TRBD2 matches 10 bases. The ends lost 3 bases at V and 2 bases at J; junction bases unmatched: 2. Germline V gene data show CDR1 as MDHEN and CDR2 as SYDVKM. The CDR3 runs 15 residues. The chain's CDR3 is CASSFSGGNTDTQYF. CDR3 nucleotides: TGTGCCAGCAGTTTTAGCGGGGGGAACACAGATACGCAGTATTTT.

This clonotype was recorded many times. This chain uses TRBV27 with TRBJ1-2; weak D call: TRBD1 (6 bases). In germline, CDR1 is MNHEY, CDR2 SMNVEV (reference sequence). Trimming took 7 bases from V and 4 from J, leaving 19 bases between them. This CDR3 comprises 15 residues. CDR3 amino acids: CASMAPDRPLYGYTF. The CDR3 nucleotides read TGTGCCAGCATGGCGCCCGACAGGCCCCTCTATGGCTACACCTTC.

By frequency in the sample, this clonotype is medium-sized. The rearrangement links TRBV30 to TRBJ1-4; a weak D match, TRBD1 (5 bases). CDR1 is GTSNPN and CDR2 is SVGIG in the germline V gene (reference sequence). The CDR3 extends over 13 amino acids. The germline V and J ends were trimmed by 6 bases and 4 bases, with 12 bases remaining between them. CDR3 DNA: TGTGCCTGCCGGGACGTATTTAATGAAAAACTGTTTTTT. Encoded protein: CACRDVFNEKLFF.

In its sample, this clonotype is medium-sized. This chain uses TRBV3-1 with TRBJ1-1; D remains unclear. The CDR3 is made up of 14 amino acids. V dropped 5 bases and J dropped 8 bases, with 18 bases sitting between them. CDR1 is LGHDT and CDR2 is YNNKEL in the germline V gene (reference sequence). The CDR3 protein is CASSGQRIGVEAFF. CDR3 DNA sequence: TGTGCCAGCAGCGGCCAGAGGATCGGTGTCGAAGCTTTCTTT.

This clonotype is medium-sized by share. The genes are TRBV3-2 and TRBJ2-1; TRBD1 reflects the table's D call only, with no check against the DNA. TRBV3-2 is shown as a pseudogene. The CDR3 is 15 residues long. CDR3 amino acids: CASSSRGAAYNEQFF. CDR3 sequence (DNA): TGTGCCAGCAGCTCGCGGGGGGCGGCCTACAATGAGCAGTTCTTC.